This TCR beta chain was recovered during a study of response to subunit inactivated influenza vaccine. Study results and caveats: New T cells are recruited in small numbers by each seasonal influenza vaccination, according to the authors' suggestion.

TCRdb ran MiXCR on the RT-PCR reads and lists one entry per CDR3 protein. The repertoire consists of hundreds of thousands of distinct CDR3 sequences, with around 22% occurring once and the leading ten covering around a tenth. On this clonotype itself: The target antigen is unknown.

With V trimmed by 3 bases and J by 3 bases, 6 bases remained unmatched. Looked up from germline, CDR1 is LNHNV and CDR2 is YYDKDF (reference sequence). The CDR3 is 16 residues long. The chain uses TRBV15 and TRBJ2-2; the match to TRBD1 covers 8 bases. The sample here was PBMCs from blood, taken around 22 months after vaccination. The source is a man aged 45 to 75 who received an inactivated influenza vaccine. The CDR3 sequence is CATSSTGGPDTGELFF. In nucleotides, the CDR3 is TGTGCCACCAGCAGCACAGGGGGTCCGGACACCGGGGAGCTGTTTTTT.